The sequence of this T cell receptor beta chain was determined in a study of T cell changes during pregnancy in multiple sclerosis (dated by TCRdb to about 2019). Notes on the research overall: In women with multiple sclerosis, the researchers looked at how the T cell repertoire shifted as pregnancy progressed.

Library method: the immunoSEQ multiplex PCR assay. Sourced from immuneACCESS, this table was stored by TCRdb with only in-frame sequences that have V and J called. A share of the clones is absent; for the studies checked, an unresolved V gene accounts for under half, and the remainder has no known explanation. This sample gives around 66,000 clones in total; around 91% of them show up just once. The top ten constitute around 2.4% of the sample. Concerning this clone itself: Its cognate antigen has yet to be identified. Qualities for individual bases were not recorded, and no much larger clone is one base off.

The origin of this receptor is a female donor in good health, enrolled as a control in a pregnancy study. The material was peripheral blood, obtained in the third trimester of pregnancy.

The CDR3 here reads CASALSSGGVGLPGELFF. In nucleotide form, the sequence is TGTGCCAGTGCTCTCTCTAGCGGGGGGGTTGGACTTCCCGGGGAGCTGTTTTTT. The chain links TRBV19 with TRBJ2-2; the central 12 bases match TRBD2. From the cysteine through the phenylalanine, the CDR3 covers 18 amino acids. Solely the CDR3 DNA is kept, with 54 bases framed from the first base. From a lookup of the germline V gene (reference sequence), CDR1 and CDR2 are LNHDA and SQIVND. V is pruned by 8 bases and J by 6 bases, leaving 16 bases of the junction without a gene match.